This note documents a single T cell receptor (beta chain) sequence. This sample is part of a study of CD8 T cells in Susac syndrome. A quantity of about 0.5 to 1 ug RNA underwent reverse transcription using random hexamers. TCRdb analysed the immunoSEQ multiplex PCR reads with MiXCR anew, one entry per CDR3 protein. The sample includes a few hundred thousand distinct CDR3 sequences, approximately 89% seen only once; the top ten take 0.18%. The ends were cut back, 1 base at V and 1 base at J, with 9 bases in the middle. CDR1 and CDR2 from the germline V gene are SEHNR and FQNEAQ (reference sequence). The CDR3 is 15 amino acids.

The rearrangement joins TRBV7-9 to TRBJ2-3; D not resolved. The TCR originated in a human donor with multiple sclerosis. The sequenced material came from CD8+ T cells from PBMCs. The CDR3 protein is CASSLGRLGTDTQYF. The DNA of the CDR3 is TGTGCCAGCAGCTTAGGAAGGCTTGGCACAGATACGCAGTATTTT.